This TCR beta chain came from a study of blood T cell repertoires in COVID-19. Whole-study context: Acute and convalescent COVID-19 samples came from the United States, Italy and Spain. PBMCs, B-cell-depleted T cells, or T cells were the source of the cDNA or gDNA that made up the material.

Germline V gives CDR1 SGHTA, CDR2 FQGNSA. The CDR3 consists of 13 residues. V lost 5 bases and J 6 bases, leaving 13 bases between the germline ends. This clone was found once. Study processing details: Cell counts per sample came from amplifying reference gene primers. The method was immunoSEQ multiplex PCR; TCRdb's version includes in-frame clones alone and lacks a portion of them. V and J calls and clone size are given by that table; D and trimming were obtained from the DNA. The sample has tens of thousands of clones, 75% to 90% seen once. This chain joins TRBV7-2 and TRBJ1-2; D is possibly TRBD1 (6 bases). This receptor was obtained from a man aged 50 to 60 with active COVID-19. Source material: peripheral blood. This chain's CDR3 is CASSPRGGHGYTF. In nucleotides, the CDR3 is TGTGCCAGCAGCCCCCGGGGGGGCCATGGCTACACCTTC.